This TCR beta chain was documented in a study of PD-L1 blockade in urothelial cancer. This CDR3 has 12 amino acids. CDR1 and CDR2 from the germline V gene are MDHEN and SYDVKM. Between the trimmed V and J ends, which lost 3 bases and 9 bases, there was a span of 9 bases. Time point noted: peripheral blood 6 weeks after treatment start. Measured with immunoSEQ multiplex PCR; TCRdb has only the in-frame clones, and not every one. Found here are about 130,000 clones, 86% of them singletons; the top ten hold about 2.4%. This clone has a handful of counts. The chain uses TRBV28 and TRBJ2-1; no clear D gene. This receptor was taken from a man over 45 with urothelial cancer. Sequencing used PBMCs, obtained around atezolizumab (anti-PD-L1) treatment. The CDR3 protein is CASSFRFGEQFF. The CDR3 DNA is TGTGCCAGCAGTTTTCGATTCGGTGAGCAGTTCTTC.